The clone carrying this TCR beta chain has ten or more counts. Its target is not known. Germline lookup yields CDR1 SGHVS and CDR2 FNYEAQ. The junction had 5 bases not matched to a gene; V was cut back by 1 base and J by 4 bases. The CDR3 loop spans 16 amino acids. TCR cDNA, made by 5'RACE template switching, carried an added universal primer site and UMIs. TCRdb re-analysed the 5' RACE reads in MiXCR, keeping a single row per CDR3 protein. The repertoire holds under 200,000 distinct CDR3 sequences, 6% to 7.5% seen once, with over 2% in the top ten. The record originates from a study of T cells after yellow fever vaccination. Regarding the study as a whole: From the bulk population, abundant clonotypes could contaminate and appear within FACS-sorted repertoires.

The TCR sequence derives from a young man who received the YFV17D yellow fever vaccine. The chain has TRBV7-6 and TRBJ2-3; TRBD1 agrees at 10 bases. Specimen: CD4+ T cells sorted from PBMCs, collected less than 6 days after the first yellow fever vaccination. This CDR3 reads CASSLEGDRGSDTQYF. In DNA form, the CDR3 reads TGTGCCAGCAGCTTAGAAGGGGACAGGGGTTCAGATACGCAGTATTTT.